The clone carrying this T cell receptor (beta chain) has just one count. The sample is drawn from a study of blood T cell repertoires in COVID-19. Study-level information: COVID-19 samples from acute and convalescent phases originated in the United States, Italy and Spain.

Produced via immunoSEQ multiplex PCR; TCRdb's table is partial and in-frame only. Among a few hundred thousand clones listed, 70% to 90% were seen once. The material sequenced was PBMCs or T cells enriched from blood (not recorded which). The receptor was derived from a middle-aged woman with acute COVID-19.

CDR3 sequence (DNA): TGTGCCAGCAGCCAAGGATGGCAGGGGAAAGGCTACACCTTC. It translates to CASSQGWQGKGYTF. The gene calls are TRBV3-1 (or the pseudogene TRBV3-2) and TRBJ1-2, with D tentatively TRBD1 (6 bases). V was clipped by 1 base and J by 8 bases, with 14 bases between them. This CDR3 is 14 amino acids long. CDR1 is LGHDT and CDR2 is YNNKEL in the germline V gene (reference sequence).